The sequence of this T cell receptor (beta chain) was determined in a study of cytomegalovirus exposure and HLA in healthy donors (dated by TCRdb to 2015 to 2018). Notes on the research overall: A later analysis indicated that the 120 or so validation repertoires were generated on the platform also employed for the 600 to 750 repertoires of the first cohort. The study was designed to test whether signatures of past pathogen exposure could be identified by cataloging public T cell receptors. In addition to the first cohort of 650 to 750 subjects, a separate validation cohort of 130 or so different subjects was used. High-throughput TCR immunosequencing, statistical association of individual TCRs with disease status, and machine learning were combined to predict cytomegalovirus infection status. What the authors observed across the whole study: In vitro tests confirmed that a few of the cytomegalovirus-associated TCR beta chains recognize cytomegalovirus antigens. The study listed 164 TCR beta chains as associated with cytomegalovirus. Most TCR sequences were seen in very few donors, while some public TCRs were found in many individuals. The classifier was reported to diagnose cytomegalovirus status with high specificity and sensitivity in both the original and validation cohorts. It was suggested by the authors that the approach could potentially be generalized to other disease states and immunological phenotypes. Of the cluster scores, around 95% were above 0 in a later analysis, which found that TCRs clustered in the first cohort also tended to co-occur in the 110 or so validation repertoires. All 120 or so repertoires were used to score co-occurrence in the validation cohort in a later analysis, because that analysis had no HLA typing for the cohort.

Libraries were prepared through the immunoSEQ multiplex PCR assay. The original methods were these. A statistical classification framework was developed to diagnose cytomegalovirus status using the catalog of TCR beta chain sequences. TCRdb provides this immuneACCESS table in a form limited to in-frame rearrangements. Some clones are lacking; in checked studies, under half of them reflect an unresolved V gene, and why the rest are absent is not known. V, J and clone size are those of that table, while D and trimming were read from the DNA. This sample gives 150,000 to 200,000 clones in total; 85% of them show up just once. 15% to 20% of the sample comes from the top ten. The donors were included in the validation cohort of 120 subjects, a group kept apart from the approximately 650-subject first cohort. With respect to this clone: Its antigen specificity is not known. No per-base quality is available; no much larger clone lies one base away.

This TCR was recovered from a man aged 18-30 years in good health and CMV-seropositive. Sequenced material: PBMCs.

The CDR3 corresponds to CASSRGGYGYTF. The DNA sequence is given as TGTGCCAGCAGCCGCGGGGGGTATGGCTACACCTTC. This sequence uses TRBV11-2 and TRBJ1-2; 5 matching bases give a weak D call of TRBD1. Trimming removed 5 bases from V and 5 bases from J, leaving 9 bases between the germline ends. Including the terminal cysteine and phenylalanine, the CDR3 comprises 12 residues. Only CDR3 DNA is held: 36 bases, read in frame from base 1. The germline V gene encodes CDR1 SGHAT and CDR2 FQNNGV.